This T cell receptor beta chain was obtained from a study of response to subunit inactivated influenza vaccine. As for this clonotype: The target antigen is unknown.

Study-wide points: A suggestion made by the authors is that each seasonal influenza vaccination recruits few new T cells.

TCRdb passed the RT-PCR reads through MiXCR, listing each CDR3 protein once. The table shows roughly 700,000 distinct CDR3 sequences, with over 11% occurring only once. The CDR3 totals 15 residues. The germline CDR1 and CDR2 sequences are LGHNA and YSLEER. V was pared by 0 bases and J by 4 bases, with 13 bases between. The clonotype comes from a man in his forties or fifties who received an inactivated influenza vaccine. This chain connects TRBV4-3 to TRBJ2-7, with D possibly matching TRBD2 (5 bases). The source material was PBMCs from blood, sampled 14 to 15 days before vaccination. In DNA, the CDR3 is TGCGCCAGCAGCCAAGAAGGAGCAGCGGAATACGAGCAGTACTTC. It codes for CASSQEGAAEYEQYF.